Listed here is a single TCR beta chain. The CDR3 sequence is 15 residues long. Per germline, CDR1 LNHNV and CDR2 YYDKDF (reference sequence). V lost 5 bases, J lost 6 bases, and 17 bases lay in between. These data belong to a study of T cell responses to AZD1222 COVID-19 vaccine. Produced via immunoSEQ multiplex PCR; TCRdb's table is partial and in-frame only. The sample records around 140,000 clones, 80% to 90% being singletons. The sample was peripheral blood, taken on day 0 of AZD1222 vaccination. This chain links TRBV15 with TRBJ1-3; a weak D match, TRBD1 (5 bases). The sequence derives from an adult in good health. The CDR3 sequence: CATSSRGATANTIYF. The CDR3 nucleotides are TGTGCCACCAGCTCACGCGGGGCTACGGCAAACACCATATATTTT.